This TCR beta chain was profiled in a study of cytomegalovirus exposure and HLA in healthy donors. Whole-study findings and limits: Prior analysis indicated that the majority of TCR beta V segments exhibited productivity approximately 90% or approximately 30% of the time. It was reported in a later analysis that an Asian-associated ancestry cluster showed fewer N-insertions than the approximately 670-donor mean. Confirmation in vitro established that a few CMV-associated chains were specific for CMV antigens. In a later analysis, at a false discovery rate of 0.05, over 15,000 TCR beta sequences were associated with HLA alleles.

Per germline, CDR1 MDHEN and CDR2 SYDVKM. This CDR3 comprises 14 residues. V lost 9 bases to trimming and J lost 2 bases, with 14 bases between them. This clone has just a few counts. Its antigen is not identified. The PCR contained 60 Vbeta and 13 Jbeta primers. The assay was immunoSEQ multiplex PCR, and TCRdb's table has in-frame clones only and misses some. The data show 90,000 to 120,000 clones, around three quarters seen once. Specimen: PBMCs. This TCR was recovered from a man between 25 and 39 years old in good health and CMV-seronegative. The V call is TRBV28, the J call TRBJ2-4; D perhaps matches TRBD2 (7 bases). As DNA, the CDR3 is TGTGCCAGTGGAAGGGGGGGGACCAAAAACATTCAGTACTTC. It yields the protein CASGRGGTKNIQYF.